These 4 T cell receptor beta chains originate from one sample sequenced in a study of CD4 T cell repertoires in COVID-19 (dated by TCRdb to about 2021). The sample's time point label, decoded: sample from a COVID-19-recovered individual after infection. The method was the immunoSEQ multiplex PCR assay. Not all clones reach the TCRdb copy of this immuneACCESS table, which keeps in-frame sequences only. Checked studies attribute under half of the gap to unresolved V genes and leave the rest unexplained. This sample comprises about 75,000 clones, about 80% of them detected only once. Roughly 0.5% of the sample comes from the top ten. Specimen: CD4+ T cells from peripheral blood, collected after recovery from COVID-19. Every receptor here comes from a human donor who had COVID-19.

V usage is TRBV5-1 and J usage is TRBJ1-3, with a weak D call TRBD1 (5 bases). Germline CDR1 SGHRS, CDR2 YFSETQ. The V end lost 0 bases, the J end lost 0 bases, and 10 bases lay between the germline ends. The CDR3 contains 16 residues. The CDR3 coding sequence is TGCGCCAGCAGCTTGGAGGGACCTCACTCTGGAAACACCATATATTTT. The encoded protein is CASSLEGPHSGNTIYF.

V gene TRBV5-1 combines with J gene TRBJ1-5; 8 bases fit TRBD1. V lost 5 bases and J lost 4; bases outside the gene matches: 8. CDR1 is SGHRS, CDR2 YFSETQ, per germline. This CDR3 spans 15 amino acids. CDR3 bases: TGCGCCAGCAGTTCAGGACAGGGCTTAAATCAGCCCCAGCATTTT. It yields the protein CASSSGQGLNQPQHF.

This clone has just one count. The chain is built from TRBV12-5 and TRBJ2-1; D may be TRBD2 (6 bases). CDR3 length: 15 amino acids. Germline CDR1 reads LGHNT; CDR2 reads FRNRAP. V lost 2 bases, J lost 6 bases, and 14 bases lay in between. The CDR3 nucleotides read TGTGCTAGTGGTTTGTCAGCGGGTGCCGTCAATGAGCAGTTCTTC. Amino acids: CASGLSAGAVNEQFF.

This chain joins TRBV23-1 and TRBJ2-5; D tentatively fits TRBD1 or TRBD2 (6 bases each). TRBV23-1 is annotated as an ORF whose role is uncertain. This CDR3 has 13 amino acids. V shed 8 bases and J shed 4 bases, with 14 bases lying between them. The CDR3 DNA is TGCGCCAGCCCCGGATGGGGGGCAGAGACCCAGTACTTC. Its protein is CASPGWGAETQYF.